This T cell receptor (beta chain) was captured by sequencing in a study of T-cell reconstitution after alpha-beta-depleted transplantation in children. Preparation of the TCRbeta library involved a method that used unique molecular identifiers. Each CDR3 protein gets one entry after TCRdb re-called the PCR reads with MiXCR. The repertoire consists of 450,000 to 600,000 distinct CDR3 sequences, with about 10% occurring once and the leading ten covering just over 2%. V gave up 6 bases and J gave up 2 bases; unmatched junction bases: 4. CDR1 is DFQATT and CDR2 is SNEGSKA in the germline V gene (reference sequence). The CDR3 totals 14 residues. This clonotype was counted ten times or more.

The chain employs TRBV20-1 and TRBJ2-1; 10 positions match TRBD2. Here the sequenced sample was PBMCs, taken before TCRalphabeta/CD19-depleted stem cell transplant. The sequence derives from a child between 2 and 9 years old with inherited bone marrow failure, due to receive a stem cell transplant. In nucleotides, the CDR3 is TGCAGTGCCAATCTAGCGGGGGCCTACAATGAGCAGTTCTTC. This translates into CSANLAGAYNEQFF.